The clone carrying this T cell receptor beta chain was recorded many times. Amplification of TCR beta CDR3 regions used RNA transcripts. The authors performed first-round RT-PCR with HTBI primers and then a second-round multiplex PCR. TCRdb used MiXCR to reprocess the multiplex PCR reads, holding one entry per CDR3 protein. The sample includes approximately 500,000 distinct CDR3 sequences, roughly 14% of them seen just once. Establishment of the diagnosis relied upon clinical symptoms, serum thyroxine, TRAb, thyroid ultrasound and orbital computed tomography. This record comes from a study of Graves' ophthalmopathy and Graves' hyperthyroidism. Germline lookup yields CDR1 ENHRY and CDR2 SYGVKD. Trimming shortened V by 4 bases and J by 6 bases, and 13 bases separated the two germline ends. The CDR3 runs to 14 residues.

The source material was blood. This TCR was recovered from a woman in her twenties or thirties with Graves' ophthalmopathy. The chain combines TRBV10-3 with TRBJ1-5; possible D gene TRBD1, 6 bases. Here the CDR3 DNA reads TGTGCCATCAGTGTAGGGGGGTCGGGTCAGCCCCAGCATTTT. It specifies CAISVGGSGQPQHF.